The TCR beta chain under discussion was sequenced for a study of identical twins. Overall study results and limits: Insertions were reduced in abundant cord blood beta clonotypes but not in memory repertoires. Modelling approaches yielded underestimates of out-of-frame TCR alpha sharing between monozygotic twins.

MiXCR, run by TCRdb on the 5' RACE reads, gives a single entry per CDR3 protein. In the table there are 500,000 to 650,000 distinct CDR3 sequences, around 7.5% of which are singletons. In its sample, this clonotype was seen many times. The antigen is unknown. There are 15 residues in the CDR3. V was trimmed by 7 bases and J by 5 bases, leaving 20 bases between them. These data were also filed under a second study, of yellow fever vaccine responses in identical twins. Turning to that study: Reported findings indicate that twins' vaccine T cell responses seemed partially convergent, partially personalized.

The chain uses TRBV12-3 or TRBV12-4 and TRBJ1-2; D gene ambiguous. This clonotype was sampled from a woman between 18 and 29 years old in good health. The sample consisted of PBMCs. The chain's CDR3 is CASTVEVGPQYGYTF. Here the CDR3 DNA reads TGTGCCAGCACAGTTGAAGTAGGACCGCAGTATGGCTACACCTTC.